These T cell receptor beta chains were read from a single sample in a study of OX40 agonist ivuxolimab in advanced cancers. Assay used: immunoSEQ multiplex PCR; TCRdb lists only in-frame clones, some missing. The table records tens of thousands of clones, about 85% of them present only once. The sample here was CD4+ or CD8+ T cells sorted from blood, taken in a trial of the OX40 agonist ivuxolimab. These receptors were taken from an adult with an advanced solid tumor such as melanoma, head and neck, liver or kidney cancer. Both conserved end residues are part of each CDR3. Each record gives: D gene, V gene, clone size, J gene, CDR3 DNA, CDR3 protein. A D gene is named only where the DNA matches it firmly. Size values are once, few and many counts, or a class for expanded clones, and some rows have none.

.	TRBV19	few	TRBJ1-5	TGTGCCAGTAGTCTGACAGAGAATCAGCCCCAGCATTTT	CASSLTENQPQHF
.	TRBV18	once	TRBJ2-7	TGTGCCAGCTCACCGACAGGCGAATCCTACGAGCAGTACTTC	CASSPTGESYEQYF
.	TRBV7-9	.	TRBJ2-2	TGTGCCAGCAGCTTTGGGGACTGGCGGAACACCGGGGAGCTGTTTTTT	CASSFGDWRNTGELFF
.	TRBV30	.	TRBJ2-1	TGTGCCTGGGGACCACCTCACATCAGTGAGCAGTTCTTC	CAWGPPHISEQFF
TRBD1	TRBV18	.	TRBJ1-2	TGTGCCAGCTCACAACAGGGACAGGGGGCCTACGGCTACACCTTC	CASSQQGQGAYGYTF
.	TRBV15	.	TRBJ1-1	TGTGCCACCTCCTGGGGGGGCCGGGACACTGAAGCTTTCTTT	CATSWGGRDTEAFF
.	TRBV6-4	.	TRBJ2-1	TGTGCCAGCAGTAGCGAGACCTACAATGAGCAGTTCTTC	CASSSETYNEQFF
TRBD1	TRBV7-3	.	TRBJ2-7	TGTGCCAGCAGCTTGGACAGGGGGTGGGAGCAGTACTTC	CASSLDRGWEQYF
.	TRBV11-3	.	TRBJ2-2	TGTGCCAGCAGCTTAGATGGCGGGATTACGAACACCGGGGAGCTGTTTTTT	CASSLDGGITNTGELFF
.	TRBV4-3	.	TRBJ2-1	TGCGCCAGCAGCCGGGAGGAATACAATGAGCAGTTCTTC	CASSREEYNEQFF
.	TRBV5-6	.	TRBJ2-7	TGTGCCAGCGGCCTGCTTTCACAGGAGGGACACGAGCAGTACTTC	CASGLLSQEGHEQYF
.	TRBV10-1	.	TRBJ2-5	TGCGCCAGCAGTGATGGACGTGGGCGGCAAGAGACCCAGTACTTC	CASSDGRGRQETQYF
.	TRBV28	.	TRBJ1-5	TGTGCCAGCAGGCCAGGGGCTCACGAGCAGCCCCAGCATTTT	CASRPGAHEQPQHF
.	TRBV5-1	.	TRBJ2-3	TGCGCCAGCAGCCCAACAGGATTAGATACGCAGTATTTT	CASSPTGLDTQYF
.	TRBV28	.	TRBJ2-1	TGTGCCAGCAGTTTTCCTGGGAATAGATACAATGAGCAGTTCTTC	CASSFPGNRYNEQFF
TRBD1	TRBV27	.	TRBJ2-5	TGTGCCAGCACCCCGACAGGGCCTGGAGAGACCCAGTACTTC	CASTPTGPGETQYF
.	TRBV28	.	TRBJ2-7	TGTGCCAGCAGTGCCACAGTGTACGAGCAGTACTTC	CASSATVYEQYF
TRBD2	TRBV9	once	TRBJ2-3	TGTGCCAGCAGCTATCAGACCGGGACTAGCGGGTTCCATACGCAGTATTTT	CASSYQTGTSGFHTQYF
.	TRBV4-1	.	TRBJ1-4	TGCGCCAGCAGCCAAGGGGCGGCGGAGGGGGAAAAACTGTTTTTT	CASSQGAAEGEKLFF
.	TRBV4-3	.	TRBJ2-5	TGCGCCAGCAGCCAAGAATCCCGGGAAGAGACCCAGTACTTC	CASSQESREETQYF
.	TRBV4-3	once	TRBJ2-7	TGCGCCAGCAGCCAAGATCTGGAGGGTACTACCTACGAGCAGTACTTC	CASSQDLEGTTYEQYF
TRBD1	TRBV6-9	.	TRBJ2-7	TGTGCCAGTCCGGGACAGGGGAGCTCCTACGAGCAGTACTTC	CASPGQGSSYEQYF
TRBD2	TRBV5-1	.	TRBJ2-1	TGCGCCAGCAGCTTGGGGACTAGCGGCTACAATGAGCAGTTCTTC	CASSLGTSGYNEQFF
.	TRBV10-2	.	TRBJ1-3	TGCGCCAGCCTCACAGACTCTGGAAACACCATATATTTT	CASLTDSGNTIYF
.	TRBV25-1	once	TRBJ2-1	TGTGCCAGCAGTGAATCCCCCCCGGCTAATGAGCAGTTCTTC	CASSESPPANEQFF
TRBD2	TRBV7-2	.	TRBJ2-3	TGTGCCAGCAGCTCGGAACTAGCGGGAGATACGCAGTATTTT	CASSSELAGDTQYF
.	TRBV10-1	once	TRBJ1-2	TGCGCCAGCAGTCCCAACAGCAACTATGGCTACACCTTC	CASSPNSNYGYTF
.	TRBV27	once	TRBJ2-5	TGTGCCAGCAGCCCGGGGGCAGGGAGACAGACCCAGTACTTC	CASSPGAGRQTQYF
TRBD2	TRBV30	.	TRBJ2-3	TGTGCCTGGAGTCGAGCGGGAGGGGGGAGTACAGATACGCAGTATTTT	CAWSRAGGGSTDTQYF
TRBD2	TRBV5-4	.	TRBJ2-7	TGTGCCAGCAGCTTCGGCGGGAGAGCCTACGAGCAGTACTTC	CASSFGGRAYEQYF
.	TRBV28	.	TRBJ1-6	TGTGCCAGCAAAAGGGGCCATTCACCCCTCCACTTT	CASKRGHSPLHF
.	TRBV7-8	few	TRBJ1-4	TGTGCCAGCAGCTTAGGACGGAGAACCACAACTAATGAAAAACTGTTTTTT	CASSLGRRTTTNEKLFF
TRBD1	TRBV18	.	TRBJ2-7	TGTGCCAGCTCACCTGGAGACAGGGAGACCTACGAGCAGTACTTC	CASSPGDRETYEQYF
.	TRBV7-2	.	TRBJ2-3	TGTGCCAGCAGCAATCTACCCCGGGACAAGCAGTATTTT	CASSNLPRDKQYF
.	TRBV4-3	few	TRBJ1-1	TGCGCCAGCAGCCAAGAAACTCGGGGGATGAACACTGAAGCTTTCTTT	CASSQETRGMNTEAFF
.	TRBV7-3	.	TRBJ2-3	TGTGCCAGCAGCTCCACCCAGAAAGATACGCAGTATTTT	CASSSTQKDTQYF
.	TRBV11-2	.	TRBJ1-3	TGTGCCAGCAGTTGGGGATACAGGAAACTCTCTGGAAACACCATATATTTT	CASSWGYRKLSGNTIYF